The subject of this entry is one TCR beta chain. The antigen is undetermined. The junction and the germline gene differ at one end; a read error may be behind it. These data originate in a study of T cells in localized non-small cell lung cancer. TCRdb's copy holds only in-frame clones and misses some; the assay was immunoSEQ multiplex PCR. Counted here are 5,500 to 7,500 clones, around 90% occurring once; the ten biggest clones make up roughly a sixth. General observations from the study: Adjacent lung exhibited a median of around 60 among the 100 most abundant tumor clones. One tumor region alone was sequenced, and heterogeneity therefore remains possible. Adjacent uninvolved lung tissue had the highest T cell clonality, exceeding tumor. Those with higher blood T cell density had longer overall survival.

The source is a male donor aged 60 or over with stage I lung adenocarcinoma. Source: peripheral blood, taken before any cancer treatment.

The CDR3 nucleotides are TGTGCCAGCAGCTTAGATGGCTTGGGGACTCAGGCAGTCTTC. Translated: CASSLDGLGTQAVF. The V gene is TRBV11-2, the J gene TRBJ2-1; possible D gene TRBD2, 6 bases. Germline V CDR1 and CDR2: SGHAT, FQNNGV. The CDR3 sequence is 14 residues long. The full variable domain, its missing parts supplied by reference TRBV11-2 and TRBJ2-1, is EAGVAQSPRYKIIEKRQSVAFWCNPISGHATLYWYQQILGQGPKLLIQFQNNGVVDDSQLPKDRFSAERLKGVDSTLKIQPAKLEDSAVYLCASSLDGLGTQAVFGPGTRLTVL.